These 27 T cell receptor beta chains originate from one sample sequenced in a study of shared T cell receptors in the human thymus. Produced via immunoSEQ multiplex PCR; TCRdb's table is partial and in-frame only. In the table there are hundreds of thousands of clones, approximately 90% of which are singletons. The same specimen was also included in a second study, on human thymus T cells.

Sequencing was done on a sample of thymocytes. The receptors originated from a boy under two years old with a congenital heart defect.

J is TRBJ1-2 and V is TRBV7-2; TRBD1 agrees at 10 bases. The V gene's germline CDR1 is SGHTA and CDR2 FQGNSA. Trimming removed 5 bases from V and 7 bases from J; junction bases left unmatched: 16. The CDR3 is 17 residues long. CDR3 DNA: TGTGCCAGCAGCGCCACCCCGATAAGACAGGGGGCGAGTGGCTACACCTTC. As protein: CASSATPIRQGASGYTF.

V gene TRBV11-3 combines with J gene TRBJ2-5; TRBD2 matches at 9 bases. This CDR3 has 16 residues. V trimming: 1 base; J trimming: 1 base; junction bases outside the gene matches: 4. Germline CDR1 is SGHNT and CDR2 is YENEEA. The CDR3 spells CASSLGGREGQETQYF. CDR3 nucleotides: TGTGCCAGCAGCTTAGGTGGGCGGGAGGGCCAAGAGACCCAGTACTTC. The whole variable domain, filled in from reference TRBV11-3 and TRBJ2-5, reads EAGVVQSPRYKIIEKKQPVAFWCNPISGHNTLYWYLQNLGQGPELLIRYENEEAVDDSQLPKDRFSAERLKGVDSTLKIQPAELGDSAVYLCASSLGGREGQETQYFGPGTRLLVL.

The rearrangement uses TRBV19 and TRBJ2-3; TRBD2 aligns across 13 bases. CDR1 and CDR2 (germline): LNHDA, SQIVND (reference sequence). CDR3 length equals 17 residues. V lost 5 bases and J lost 2; bases outside the gene matches: 7. CDR3 DNA sequence: TGTGCCAGTAGTGGAAATGGACTAGCGGGAGACACAGATACGCAGTATTTT. Its protein is CASSGNGLAGDTDTQYF.

The chain links TRBV7-2 to TRBJ2-7; D remains unclear. The CDR3 length is 11 residues. Per germline, CDR1 SGHTA and CDR2 FQGNSA. The V and J ends lost 6 bases and 4 bases respectively, with 7 bases between them. The DNA of the CDR3 is TGTGCCAGCAGGCACAGATACGAGCAGTACTTC. As protein: CASRHRYEQYF.

This chain joins TRBV14 and TRBJ2-2, with unresolved D. Germline CDR1 reads SGHDN; CDR2 reads FVKESK. CDR3 length equals 13 residues. Trimming took 0 bases from V and 5 from J, leaving 4 bases between them. CDR3 sequence: CASSQDVTGELFF. CDR3 sequence (DNA): TGTGCCAGCAGCCAAGATGTAACCGGGGAGCTGTTTTTT.

The chain is built from TRBV30 and TRBJ1-4, with 7 bases aligning to TRBD1. Germline-derived CDR1 and CDR2 are GTSNPN and SVGIG (reference sequence). The CDR3 runs 17 residues. V gave up 2 bases and J gave up 0 bases; unmatched junction bases: 9. CDR3: CAWSPQGDQATNEKLFF. CDR3 sequence (DNA): TGTGCCTGGAGTCCCCAGGGGGATCAGGCAACTAATGAAAAACTGTTTTTT. The complete variable domain, with remaining parts taken from reference TRBV30 and TRBJ1-4, reads SQTIHQWPATLVQPVGSPLSLECTVEGTSNPNLYWYRQAAGRGLQLLFYSVGIGQISSEVPQNLSASRPQDRQFILSSKKLLLSDSGFYLCAWSPQGDQATNEKLFFGSGTQLSVL.

The chain joins TRBV29-1 to TRBJ2-1; 10 nucleotides line up with TRBD2. J gave up 3 bases and V 4 bases, and 9 bases lay outside the gene matches. This CDR3 comprises 16 residues. Per the germline V gene, CDR1 is SQVTM and CDR2 is ANQGSEA. In DNA form, the CDR3 reads TGCAGCGTTGGGGGGAGCGGGAGGGCCTACTACAATGAGCAGTTCTTC. This gives the protein CSVGGSGRAYYNEQFF.

The gene calls are TRBV6-5 and TRBJ2-5; D is uncertain. The germline gives CDR1 MNHEY, CDR2 SVGAGI. V was cut by 4 bases and J by 3 bases, with 3 bases left in between. The CDR3 extends over 11 amino acids. The CDR3 nucleotides read TGTGCCAGCAGTTCGGAAGAGACCCAGTACTTC. It encodes CASSSEETQYF.

The chain carries TRBV30 and TRBJ2-7; no reliable D call. Germline values: CDR1 GTSNPN, CDR2 SVGIG (reference sequence). Deletions cut 0 bases from V and 3 bases from J, with 15 bases between. This CDR3 contains 15 residues. CDR3 protein: CAWSVLLTNFYEQYF. The DNA for the CDR3 is TGTGCCTGGAGTGTACTACTTACCAACTTCTACGAGCAGTACTTC.

With regard to this clone: Germline and junction disagree at one end, which may indicate a read error. This sample also contains other DNA sequences that code for the same CDR3. The gene calls are TRBV6-5 and TRBJ2-7, with TRBD2 identical over 7 bases. The CDR3 spans 16 residues. Germline V CDR1 and CDR2: MNHEY, SVGAGI. The CDR3 sequence: CASSYSSGRYSYEQYF. The CDR3 region has the DNA TGTGCCAGTAGTTACTCTAGCGGACGATACTCCTACGAGCAGTACTTC.

The J gene is TRBJ2-4, the V gene TRBV27, with D possibly TRBD2 on 6 matching bases. The germline CDR1 and CDR2 sequences are MNHEY and SMNVEV (reference sequence). Trimming pared 4 bases from V and 1 base from J, leaving 11 bases between. The CDR3 extends over 15 amino acids. In DNA, the CDR3 is TGTGCCAGCAGTTATAGAGGAGGGGCCAAAAACATTCAGTACTTC. Its protein is CASSYRGGAKNIQYF.

This rearrangement joins TRBV5-8 to TRBJ1-4; 12 bases are a match to TRBD1. CDR1 is SGHTS, CDR2 YDEGEE, per germline. Trimming took 4 bases from V and 10 from J; bases not matched to a gene: 17. This CDR3 is 18 amino acids long. CDR3 amino acids: CASSGHLYPGQGARKLFF. In nucleotides, the CDR3 is TGTGCCAGCAGCGGCCACCTATATCCGGGACAGGGGGCGCGAAAACTGTTTTTT.

This chain connects TRBV5-1 to TRBJ2-3; the D gene is possibly TRBD2 (7 bases). V lost 4 bases to trimming and J lost 6 bases, with 18 bases between them. The CDR3 runs 15 residues. The germline V gene has CDR1 SGHRS and CDR2 YFSETQ. The CDR3 DNA reads TGCGCCAGCAGCCCGGGGGGCGACGGGAGTGATACGCAGTATTTT. Protein product: CASSPGGDGSDTQYF.

The V and J genes are TRBV4-3 and TRBJ2-7, with 9 bases that match TRBD2. J was trimmed by 5 bases and V by 4 bases; bases with no gene match: 18. Germline-derived CDR1 and CDR2 are LGHNA and YSLEER. CDR3 length: 18 residues. CDR3 nucleotide sequence: TGCGCCAGCAGCCGCACTTCAATATCCGAGCGGGAGGCTAACGAGCAGTACTTC. This codes for CASSRTSISEREANEQYF.

V gene TRBV4-3 combines with J gene TRBJ2-5, with a tentative D call TRBD2 (6 bases). The closer fit of TRBJ2-7 to the DNA end suggests the J call may be wrong. The CDR3 totals 17 residues. Germline V lookup: CDR1 LGHNA, CDR2 YSLEER. CDR3 sequence: CASSLRPGLKNSYEQYF. CDR3 in DNA: TGCGCCAGCAGCCTCAGACCGGGACTTAAAAACTCCTACGAGCAGTACTTC.

The V call is TRBV4-1, the J call TRBJ1-5; D unresolved. The length of the CDR3 is 19 residues. CDR1 and CDR2 from the germline V gene are MGHRA and YSYEKL. The ends were cut back, 3 bases at V and 10 bases at J, with 31 bases in the middle. CDR3 sequence reads: CASSQELASPGQTLSPQHF. As DNA, the CDR3 is TGCGCCAGCAGCCAGGAACTAGCCTCTCCCGGGCAGACACTTTCTCCCCAGCATTTT.

This clone is a singleton in its sample. V and J are TRBV5-6 and TRBJ1-2; weak D call: TRBD1 (6 bases). CDR1 is SGHDT, CDR2 YYEEEE, per germline. V lost 3 bases, J lost 3 bases, and 12 bases lay in between. CDR3 length equals 14 residues. The CDR3 spells CASSSGGSYYGYTF. CDR3 in DNA: TGTGCCAGCAGCTCGGGGGGCTCTTACTATGGCTACACCTTC.

The chain combines TRBV5-1 with TRBJ2-3; TRBD2 matches at 10 bases. The junction had 20 bases not matched to a gene; V was cut back by 7 bases and J by 3 bases. Germline V gene sequence: CDR1 SGHRS, CDR2 YFSETQ. The CDR3 runs 19 residues. The CDR3 DNA reads TGCGCCAGCCGACGCCCTCGATTCAAGCGGGAGGGTCGTACAGATACGCAGTATTTT. This codes for CASRRPRFKREGRTDTQYF.

This clone was detected once. The J gene is TRBJ2-5, the V gene TRBV7-9; 11 nucleotides align to TRBD2. This CDR3 has 16 amino acids. Germline V gene sequence: CDR1 SEHNR, CDR2 FQNEAQ (reference sequence). The ends lost 5 bases at V and 4 bases at J; junction bases unmatched: 9. The chain's CDR3 is CASSASLAGVLETQYF. In nucleotides, the CDR3 is TGTGCCAGCAGCGCGTCACTAGCGGGAGTTCTAGAGACCCAGTACTTC.

The gene calls are TRBV29-1 and TRBJ1-2; D not certain. V was clipped by 1 base and J by 3 bases, with 9 bases between them. CDR3 length: 13 amino acids. The germline V gene has CDR1 SQVTM and CDR2 ANQGSEA. The CDR3 protein is CSVEGGSDYGYTF. The CDR3 coding sequence is TGCAGCGTTGAAGGCGGGTCGGACTATGGCTACACCTTC.

The rearrangement joins TRBV7-2 to TRBJ2-5; 9 nucleotides line up with TRBD1. The trim removed 1 base at V and 2 bases at J, leaving 8 bases unmatched. The germline V gene encodes CDR1 SGHTA and CDR2 FQGNSA. The CDR3 contains 17 residues. Written as DNA, the CDR3 is TGTGCCAGCAGCTTAGGTGCGGGACAGGGCATACAAGAGACCCAGTACTTC. Amino acid sequence: CASSLGAGQGIQETQYF.

The genes are TRBV5-1 and TRBJ1-1, with D unresolved. This CDR3 has 13 residues. The germline CDR1 and CDR2 sequences are SGHRS and YFSETQ. With 3 bases removed from V and 1 base from J, the gap between germline ends came to 7 bases. Here the CDR3 DNA reads TGCGCCAGCAGCTACAATGAGAACACTGAAGCTTTCTTT. Protein: CASSYNENTEAFF.

The chain carries TRBV5-1 and TRBJ2-7; D is ambiguous. Germline assignment: CDR1 SGHRS and CDR2 YFSETQ. The V gene lost 0 bases and the J gene lost 3 bases, with 13 bases spanning the gap. CDR3 size: 15 residues. The CDR3 is CASSLAPRTYYEQYF. CDR3 coding DNA: TGCGCCAGCAGCTTGGCCCCCCGAACCTACTACGAGCAGTACTTC.

The genes are TRBV14 and TRBJ2-3; maybe TRBD2 (6 bases). CDR1 and CDR2 from the germline V gene are SGHDN and FVKESK. This CDR3 region has 16 residues. The V end was cut by 4 bases, the J end by 3 bases, with 17 bases between. The CDR3 here is CASSLEGRAGTDTQYF. DNA for the CDR3: TGTGCCAGCAGCCTCGAGGGTAGGGCGGGGACAGATACGCAGTATTTT.

The rearrangement joins TRBV11-2 to TRBJ2-5; tentative D call: TRBD1 (6 bases). Trimming shortened V by 5 bases and J by 5 bases, and 15 bases separated the two germline ends. The germline CDR1 and CDR2 sequences are SGHAT and FQNNGV. The CDR3 extends over 14 amino acids. The CDR3: CASSQGRRGETQYF. The CDR3 nucleotides read TGTGCCAGCAGCCAGGGGCGTAGGGGGGAGACCCAGTACTTC. Supplemented by reference TRBV11-2 and TRBJ2-5, the full variable domain reads EAGVAQSPRYKIIEKRQSVAFWCNPISGHATLYWYQQILGQGPKLLIQFQNNGVVDDSQLPKDRFSAERLKGVDSTLKIQPAKLEDSAVYLCASSQGRRGETQYFGPGTRLLVL.

This clone appeared a single time. The V call is TRBV4-3, the J call TRBJ1-5, with 9 bases lining up with TRBD1. CDR3 length: 17 residues. V dropped 0 bases and J dropped 4; count of bases not matched to a gene: 7. Per the germline V gene, CDR1 is LGHNA and CDR2 is YSLEER. The CDR3 region is CASSQEAKDRGNQPQHF. The CDR3 DNA reads as TGCGCCAGCAGCCAAGAAGCGAAGGACAGGGGAAATCAGCCCCAGCATTTT.

This clone was detected a few times. The chain joins TRBV6-4 to TRBJ2-1; D remains unclear. The CDR3 sequence is 13 residues long. Trimming removed 8 bases from V and 4 bases from J, with 12 bases in between. Per the germline V gene, CDR1 is MRHNA and CDR2 is SNTAGT. CDR3 in amino acids: CASETPRYNEQFF. For the CDR3, the DNA is TGTGCCAGCGAGACACCACGGTACAATGAGCAGTTCTTC.